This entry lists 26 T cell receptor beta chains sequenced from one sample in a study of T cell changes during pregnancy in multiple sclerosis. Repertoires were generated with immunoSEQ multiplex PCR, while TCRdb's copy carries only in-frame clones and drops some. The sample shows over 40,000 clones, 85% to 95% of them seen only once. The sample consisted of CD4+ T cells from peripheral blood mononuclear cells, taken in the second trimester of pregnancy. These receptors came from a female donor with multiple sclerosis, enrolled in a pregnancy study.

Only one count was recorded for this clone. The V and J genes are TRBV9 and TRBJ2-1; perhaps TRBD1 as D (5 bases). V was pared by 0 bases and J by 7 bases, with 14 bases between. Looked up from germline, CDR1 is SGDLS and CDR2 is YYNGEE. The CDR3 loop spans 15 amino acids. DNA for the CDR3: TGTGCCAGCAGCGTAGCTCAGGGTGGGCAAAATGAGCAGTTCTTC. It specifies CASSVAQGGQNEQFF.

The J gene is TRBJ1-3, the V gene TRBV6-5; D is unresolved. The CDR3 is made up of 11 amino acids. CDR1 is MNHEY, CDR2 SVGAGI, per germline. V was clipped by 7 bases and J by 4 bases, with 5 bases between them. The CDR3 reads CASTQGNTIYF. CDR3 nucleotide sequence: TGTGCCAGCACCCAGGGAAACACCATATATTTT.

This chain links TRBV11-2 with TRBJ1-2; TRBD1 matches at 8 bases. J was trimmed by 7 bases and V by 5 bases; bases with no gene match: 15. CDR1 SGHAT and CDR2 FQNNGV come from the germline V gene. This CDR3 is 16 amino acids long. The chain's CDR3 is CASSNRMTGAVLGYTF. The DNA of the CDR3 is TGTGCCAGCAGCAACCGTATGACAGGGGCCGTCCTTGGCTACACCTTC.

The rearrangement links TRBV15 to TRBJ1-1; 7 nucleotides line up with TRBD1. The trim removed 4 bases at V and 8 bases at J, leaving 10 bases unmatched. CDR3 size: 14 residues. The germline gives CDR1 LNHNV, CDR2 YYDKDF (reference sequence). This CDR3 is CATSTRQGVGEAFF. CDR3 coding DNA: TGTGCCACCAGCACGAGACAGGGTGTAGGAGAAGCTTTCTTT.

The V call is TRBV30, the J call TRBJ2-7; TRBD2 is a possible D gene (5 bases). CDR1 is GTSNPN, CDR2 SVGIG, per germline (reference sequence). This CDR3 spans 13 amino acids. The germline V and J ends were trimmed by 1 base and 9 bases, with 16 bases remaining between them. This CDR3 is CAWSERGDRGQYF. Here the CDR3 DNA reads TGTGCCTGGAGTGAACGGGGTGATCGAGGGCAGTACTTC.

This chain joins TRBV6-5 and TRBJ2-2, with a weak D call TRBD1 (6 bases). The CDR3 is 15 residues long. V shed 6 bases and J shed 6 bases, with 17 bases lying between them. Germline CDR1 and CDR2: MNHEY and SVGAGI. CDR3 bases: TGTGCCAGCAGCCACAGGGTAGAGCTAGCCGGGGAGCTGTTTTTT. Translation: CASSHRVELAGELFF.

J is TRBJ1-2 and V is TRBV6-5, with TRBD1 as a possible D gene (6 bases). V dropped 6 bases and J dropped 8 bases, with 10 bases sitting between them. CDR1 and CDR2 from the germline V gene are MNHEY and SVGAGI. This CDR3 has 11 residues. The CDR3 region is CASRQGGGYTF. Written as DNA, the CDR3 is TGTGCCAGCAGACAGGGTGGAGGCTACACCTTC.

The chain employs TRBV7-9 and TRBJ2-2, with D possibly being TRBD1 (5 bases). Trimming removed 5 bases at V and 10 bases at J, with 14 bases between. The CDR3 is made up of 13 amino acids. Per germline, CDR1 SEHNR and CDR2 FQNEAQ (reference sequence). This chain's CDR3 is CASSVTGSEELFF. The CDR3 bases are TGTGCCAGCAGCGTCACAGGATCGGAGGAGCTGTTTTTT.

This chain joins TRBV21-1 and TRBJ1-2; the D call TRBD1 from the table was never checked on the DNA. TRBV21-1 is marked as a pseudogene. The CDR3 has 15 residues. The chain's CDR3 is CASSPRGQGWDGYTF. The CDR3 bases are TGTGCCAGCAGCCCTCGTGGACAGGGTTGGGATGGCTACACCTTC.

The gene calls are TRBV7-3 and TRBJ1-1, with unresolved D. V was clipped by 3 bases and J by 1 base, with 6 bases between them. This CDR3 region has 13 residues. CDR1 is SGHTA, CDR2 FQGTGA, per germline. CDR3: CASSLSGNTEAFF. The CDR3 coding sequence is TGTGCCAGCAGCTTGAGCGGGAACACTGAAGCTTTCTTT.

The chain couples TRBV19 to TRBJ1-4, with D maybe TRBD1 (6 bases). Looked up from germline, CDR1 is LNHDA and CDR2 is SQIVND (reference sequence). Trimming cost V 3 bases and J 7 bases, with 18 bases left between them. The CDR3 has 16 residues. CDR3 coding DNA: TGTGCCAGTAGTATTCCGGTCACAGGGTATCGTGAAAAACTGTTTTTT. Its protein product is CASSIPVTGYREKLFF. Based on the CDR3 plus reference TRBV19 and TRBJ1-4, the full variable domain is DGGITQSPKYLFRKEGQNVTLSCEQNLNHDAMYWYRQDPGQGLRLIYYSQIVNDFQKGDIAEGYSVSREKKESFPLTVTSAQKNPTAFYLCASSIPVTGYREKLFFGSGTQLSVL.

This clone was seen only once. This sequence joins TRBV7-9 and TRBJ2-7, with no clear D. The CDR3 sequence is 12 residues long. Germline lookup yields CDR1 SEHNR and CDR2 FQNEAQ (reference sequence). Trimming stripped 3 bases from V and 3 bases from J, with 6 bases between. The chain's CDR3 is CASSFGLYEQYF. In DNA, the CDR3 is TGTGCCAGCAGCTTTGGCCTCTACGAGCAGTACTTC.

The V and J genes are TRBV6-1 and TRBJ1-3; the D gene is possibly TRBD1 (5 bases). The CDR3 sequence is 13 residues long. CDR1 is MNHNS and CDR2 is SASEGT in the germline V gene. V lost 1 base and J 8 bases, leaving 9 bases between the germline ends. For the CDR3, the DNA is TGTGCCAGCAGTGAAGAAGGGGTATACACCATATATTTT. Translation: CASSEEGVYTIYF.

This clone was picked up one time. The CDR3 DNA reads TGTGCCAGCAGCTTCGGTACAGGGCCTGGCTACGAGCAGTACTTC. Translating gives CASSFGTGPGYEQYF. This chain connects TRBV7-3 to TRBJ2-7; D might be TRBD1 (6 bases). The CDR3 spans 15 residues. Looked up from germline, CDR1 is SGHTA and CDR2 is FQGTGA. Trimming took off 3 bases at V and 3 bases at J, with 15 bases between the two ends.

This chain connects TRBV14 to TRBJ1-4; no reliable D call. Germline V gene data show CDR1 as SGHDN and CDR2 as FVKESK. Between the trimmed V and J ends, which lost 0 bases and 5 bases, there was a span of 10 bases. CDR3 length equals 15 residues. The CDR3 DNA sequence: TGTGCCAGCAGCCAAGAAGGGCGGGGAAATGAAAAACTGTTTTTT. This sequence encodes CASSQEGRGNEKLFF.

The CDR3 protein is CSVGDGASNYGYTF. In DNA, the CDR3 is TGCAGCGTGGGAGACGGCGCCTCTAACTATGGCTACACCTTC. This chain joins TRBV29-1 and TRBJ1-2; D is uncertain. V dropped 6 bases and J dropped 0 bases, with 14 bases sitting between them. From germline, CDR1 is SQVTM and CDR2 ANQGSEA. CDR3 length: 14 residues.

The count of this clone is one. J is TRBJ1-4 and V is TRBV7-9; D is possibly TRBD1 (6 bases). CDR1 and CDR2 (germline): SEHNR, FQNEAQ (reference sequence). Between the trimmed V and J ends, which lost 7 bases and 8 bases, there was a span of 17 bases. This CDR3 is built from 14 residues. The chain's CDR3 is CASTGRTEGEKLFF. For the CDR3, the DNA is TGTGCCAGCACCGGGCGGACAGAGGGGGAAAAACTGTTTTTT.

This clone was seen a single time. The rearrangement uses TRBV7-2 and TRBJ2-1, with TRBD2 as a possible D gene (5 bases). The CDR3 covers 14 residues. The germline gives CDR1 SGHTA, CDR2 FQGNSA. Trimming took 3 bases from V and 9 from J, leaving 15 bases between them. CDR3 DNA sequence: TGTGCCAGCAGCTTCGTCACCGTGGGAGTTGAGCAGTTCTTC. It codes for CASSFVTVGVEQFF.

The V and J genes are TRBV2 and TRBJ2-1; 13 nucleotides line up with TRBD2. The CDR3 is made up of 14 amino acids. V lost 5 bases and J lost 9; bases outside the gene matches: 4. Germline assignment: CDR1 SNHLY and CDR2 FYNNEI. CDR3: CASSQRTSGGEQFF. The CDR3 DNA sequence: TGTGCCAGCAGTCAAAGGACTAGCGGGGGTGAGCAGTTCTTC.

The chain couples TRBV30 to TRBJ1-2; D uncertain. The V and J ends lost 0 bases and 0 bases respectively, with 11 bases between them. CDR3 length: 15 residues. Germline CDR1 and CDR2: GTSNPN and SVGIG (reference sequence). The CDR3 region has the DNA TGTGCCTGGAGTGTTGTGCAGGCTTCTAACTATGGCTACACCTTC. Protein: CAWSVVQASNYGYTF.

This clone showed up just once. CDR3 in amino acids: CASSQVQEKSFF. In DNA, the CDR3 is TGTGCCAGCAGCCAAGTGCAGGAAAAATCTTTCTTT. The V gene is TRBV14, the J gene TRBJ1-1; no clear D. V dropped 1 base and J dropped 12 bases, with 12 bases sitting between them. This CDR3 has 12 residues. Germline V gene lookup returns CDR1 SGHDN and CDR2 FVKESK.

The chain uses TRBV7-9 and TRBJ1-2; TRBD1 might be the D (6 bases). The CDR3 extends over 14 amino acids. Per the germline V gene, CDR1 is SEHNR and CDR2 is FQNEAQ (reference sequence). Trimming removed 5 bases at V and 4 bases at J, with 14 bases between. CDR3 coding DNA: TGTGCCAGCAGCACCCCAGGGGCGTCCTATGGCTACACCTTC. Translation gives CASSTPGASYGYTF.

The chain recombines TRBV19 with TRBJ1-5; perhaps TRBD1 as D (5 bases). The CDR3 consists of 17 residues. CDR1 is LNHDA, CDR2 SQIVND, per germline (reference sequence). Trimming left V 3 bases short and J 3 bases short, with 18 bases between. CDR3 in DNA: TGTGCCAGTAGTATGGTTTGGGGCAGGAAACCCAATCAGCCCCAGCATTTT. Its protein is CASSMVWGRKPNQPQHF. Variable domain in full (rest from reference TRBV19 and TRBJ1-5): DGGITQSPKYLFRKEGQNVTLSCEQNLNHDAMYWYRQDPGQGLRLIYYSQIVNDFQKGDIAEGYSVSREKKESFPLTVTSAQKNPTAFYLCASSMVWGRKPNQPQHFGDGTRLSIL.

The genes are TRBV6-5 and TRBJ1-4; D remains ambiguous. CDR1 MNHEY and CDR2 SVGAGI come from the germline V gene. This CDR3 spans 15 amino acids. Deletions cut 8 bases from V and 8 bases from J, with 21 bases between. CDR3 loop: CASALTSVGQEKLFF. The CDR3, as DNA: TGTGCCAGCGCTTTGACCTCGGTGGGCCAGGAAAAACTGTTTTTT.

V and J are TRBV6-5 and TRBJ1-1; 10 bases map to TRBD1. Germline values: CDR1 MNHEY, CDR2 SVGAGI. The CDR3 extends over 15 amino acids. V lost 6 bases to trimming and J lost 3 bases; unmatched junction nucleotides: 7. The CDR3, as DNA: TGTGCCAGCAGCGCCGGGACAGGGGCAGACACTGAAGCTTTCTTT. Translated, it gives CASSAGTGADTEAFF.

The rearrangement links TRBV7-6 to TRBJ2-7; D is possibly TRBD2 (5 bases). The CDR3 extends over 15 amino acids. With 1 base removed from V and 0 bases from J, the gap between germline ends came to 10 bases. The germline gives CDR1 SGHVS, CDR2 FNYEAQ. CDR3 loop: CASSLDEGLSYEQYF. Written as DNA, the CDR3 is TGTGCCAGCAGCTTAGATGAGGGCCTCTCCTACGAGCAGTACTTC. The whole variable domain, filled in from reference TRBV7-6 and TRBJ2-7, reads GAGVSQSPRYKVTKRGQDVALRCDPISGHVSLYWYRQALGQGPEFLTYFNYEAQQDKSGLPNDRFSAERPEGSISTLTIQRTEQRDSAMYRCASSLDEGLSYEQYFGPGTRLTVT.